The following is a TCR beta chain sequence with its context. Its cognate antigen has yet to be identified. Qualities for individual bases were not recorded, and no much larger clone is one base off. The method was the immunoSEQ multiplex PCR assay. Following the manufacturer's protocol, the hsTCRB Kit was used to amplify rearranged TCR beta chain sequences. An Illumina MiSeq was used to sequence the TCRB libraries. The paper's processing steps were these. The kit vendor's proprietary platform handled demultiplexing, trimming and gene mapping. TCRdb obtained this table from immuneACCESS and retained in-frame rearrangements with V and J assigned. These tables miss some clones; where compared with another copy, unresolved V genes account for less than half of the shortfall, and the remainder is unexplained. V and J calls and clone size are those listed in that table; D and trimming were worked out from the DNA. This sample is represented by tens of thousands of clones; less than 85% of them were singletons. Roughly 3.5% of the sample is in the top ten clones.

This sample stems from a study of a mutant IDH1 vaccine in newly diagnosed glioma (dated by TCRdb to 2020 to 2022). A note on the overall study: Across visits V03 through V10, patients got a total of eight vaccinations, given in weeks 1, 3, 5, 7, 11, 15, 19 and 23. For exploratory analyses, longitudinal TCRB deep sequencing was carried out in approximately 25 treated patients wherever samples were available. Prior to enrollment, patients had been given standard therapy consisting of radiotherapy alone, temozolomide alone, or radiochemotherapy with temozolomide, with the combination given to most patients. Peripheral blood was collected at six visits: V03 (baseline), V05, V07, V10, V12 and V13. Vaccination started 4-6 weeks after radiotherapy alone, or was given together with temozolomide cycles in the groups whose treatment included chemotherapy. The roughly 30 treated patients were approximately 62% male and around 40% female, with a mean age of 40.4 years. Overall results and qualifications from the work: Changes in the top peripheral T cell clonotypes picked up by TCRB sequencing did not appear to be linked to pseudoprogression. It was noted by the authors that analyses of patient blood samples could not be reproduced owing to sample limitations. Immune responses induced by the vaccine were seen in roughly 95% of patients across multiple MHC alleles. PBMC samples for TCRB deep sequencing were selected based on availability.

What this sample's time point label stands for: week 11, during vaccination. Each vaccine dose, consisting of 300 ug of a 20-mer mutant IDH1 peptide in Montanide, was administered subcutaneously with topical imiquimod. Donors had newly diagnosed WHO grade 3 or 4 IDH1-mutant astrocytomas with loss of nuclear ATRX. The samples were drawn from NOA16, a multicentre, single-arm, open-label phase I trial in Germany that tested a mutant IDH1 peptide vaccine in humans for the first time. Genomic DNA for TCRB sequencing was extracted from EDTA blood using the DNeasy Blood and Tissue Kit. The CDR3 starts with the cysteine, ends with the phenylalanine, and has 15 residues. Only CDR3 DNA remains: 45 bases, in frame from the first base. The junction shows trimming of 0 bases on V and 3 bases on J, and the gene matches do not reach 3 bases of it. In the germline V gene, CDR1 corresponds to SGHRS and CDR2 to YFSETQ.

Sequenced material: PBMCs, taken from a glioma patient whose treatment included an IDH1 peptide vaccine. The rearranged segments are TRBV5-1 and TRBJ2-1; a stretch of 7 junction bases matches TRBD1. The sequence derives from a man aged 30 to 39 with glioma. In nucleotides, the sequence is TGCGCCAGCAGCTTGGATTGGGACAGCTACAATGAGCAGTTCTTC. Translated, this is CASSLDWDSYNEQFF.